Sequencing of this T cell receptor beta chain was carried out in a study of cytomegalovirus exposure and HLA in healthy donors. Germline assignment: CDR1 LNHDA and CDR2 SQIVND (reference sequence). After removal of 4 bases from V and 3 bases from J, the junction contained 1 base not matched to a gene. This CDR3 contains 13 residues. Produced via immunoSEQ multiplex PCR; TCRdb's table is partial and in-frame only. The sample shows over 250,000 clones, 65% to 90% of them seen only once. The TCR was taken from a woman between 18 and 29 years old in good health and CMV-seronegative. Material for sequencing was PBMCs. V is TRBV19 and J is TRBJ2-7; 9 bases align to TRBD2. The CDR3 is CASSNSGSYEQYF. As DNA, the CDR3 is TGTGCCAGTAGTAATAGCGGGAGCTACGAGCAGTACTTC.